The text below deals with one T cell receptor (beta chain). As yet, its antigen is unknown. The data originate from a study of cytomegalovirus exposure and HLA in healthy donors. Study results and limitations: In the 130 or so validation repertoires, a later analysis found that first-cohort TCR clusters tended to co-occur.

This table comes from immunoSEQ multiplex PCR, and its TCRdb copy is limited to in-frame clones, with some not included. The profile shows approximately 90,000 clones, roughly 96% of them singletons. This TCR came from a man younger than 35 in good health and CMV-seronegative. The specimen was PBMCs.

The CDR3 bases are TGTGCCTGGAGTCAGGGTTGGGAAAAACTGTTTTTT. Translation: CAWSQGWEKLFF. The chain links TRBV30 to TRBJ1-4; possibly TRBD1 for D (5 bases). Trimming removed 2 bases at V and 8 bases at J, with 9 bases between. The germline CDR1 and CDR2 sequences are GTSNPN and SVGIG (reference sequence). The length of the CDR3 is 12 residues.